This T cell receptor beta chain comes out of a study of fetal regulatory T cell absence and autoimmunity (dated by TCRdb to about 2017). About the investigation overall: The IPEX patients showed exocrine pancreas autoimmunity in the absence of clinical diabetes. Overall results and qualifications from the work: Significant oligoclonal enrichment of the TCR compartment was observed in pancreas versus cord blood, with some top clones enriched more than 90-fold. TRB gene family usage was broadly similar between cord blood and pancreas, resembling published neonatal and adult repertoires. The oligoclonal enrichment was interpreted as supporting antigen-driven autoimmunity in the pancreas before birth in IPEX syndrome.

V and J are truncated by 3 bases and 8 bases respectively, leaving an intervening sequence of 11 bases. Reading from cysteine to phenylalanine, the CDR3 counts 14 amino acids. CDR3 DNA is the only sequence kept; it has 42 bases, read in frame from the first base. Based on the germline V gene, the CDR1 and CDR2 sequences are MNHEY and SVGAGI. To note about this clone: The target of this receptor is not known. No base qualities exist here, and no much larger clone lies one base off it.

Genomic DNA obtained from frozen pancreas tissue was processed for repertoire sequencing. The DNeasy Blood and Tissue Kit was used to extract roughly 1.8-3.2 ug of genomic DNA from either umbilical cord blood or frozen pancreas. Amplification and barcoding of TCRbeta CDR3 regions were carried out by two-step multiplex PCR on the immunoSEQ human TCRbeta survey platform. Libraries were sequenced on Illumina instruments, with IgH sequenced in parallel from the same samples. The published analysis was carried out like this. Raw reads were filtered against IMGT V, D, J definitions and were binned using a nearest-neighbor algorithm so that PCR and sequencing errors were removed. A clone was defined as an identical nucleotide sequence, and differential abundance between tissues was tested with a Fisher exact test for each clone using a pFDR threshold of p<0.01. Clones whose frequencies were too low for statistical inference were excluded by a minimum inclusion filter of 10 in either sample. The immunoSEQ Analyzer was used for pairwise clonal comparisons, while IMGT tools were used to assess gene family usage. TCRdb took over this immuneACCESS table, retaining in-frame rearrangements with V and J assigned. Such tables are incomplete; in checked studies, under half of the missing clones stem from an unresolved V gene, and the remainder is unexplained. V, J and clone size derive from that table, while D and trimming were established from the DNA sequence. The sample table records more than 85,000 clones; more than 70% of these occur just once. The ten largest clones capture roughly 2% of the sample.

The receptor was derived from a male donor with IPEX syndrome. The rearranged segments are TRBV6-5 and TRBJ1-6; a tentative D match to TRBD1 spans 5 bases. Sequenced material: pancreas tissue. This receptor carries the CDR3 CASSYSVGDSPLHF. At the DNA level, the sequence is TGTGCCAGCAGTTATTCGGTGGGGGATTCACCCCTCCACTTT.